This is a list of T cell receptor beta chains from one sample in a study of shared clonotypes between healthy human individuals. Profiled with immunoSEQ multiplex PCR; TCRdb holds only in-frame clones, not every one. The data show around 1.4 million clones, approximately 98.5% seen once. Sequencing used naive CD4+ T cells sorted from blood. These receptors were taken from a man aged 25-45 years in good health. The CDR3 runs from the conserved cysteine through the conserved F or W. The D gene is left open where the match is weak. Size values are once, few and many counts, or a class for expanded clones, and some rows have none.

abundance,len,v_gene,j_gene,d_gene,CDR3aa,CDR3nt
-,14,TRBV27,TRBJ2-7,-,CASSREWGSYEQYF,TGTGCCAGCAGTCGGGAGTGGGGCTCCTACGAGCAGTACTTC
-,14,TRBV28,TRBJ2-7,TRBD1,CASSFQGAQFEQYF,TGTGCCAGCAGCTTTCAGGGGGCGCAGTTCGAGCAGTACTTC
-,14,TRBV7-8,TRBJ2-2,-,CASSLDRFTGELFF,TGTGCCAGCAGCCTAGACAGGTTTACCGGGGAGCTGTTTTTT
-,16,TRBV18,TRBJ2-7,TRBD2,CASSPRLAGGMDEQYF,TGTGCCAGCTCACCACGGCTAGCGGGAGGTATGGACGAGCAGTACTTC
-,17,TRBV4-1,TRBJ2-3,TRBD1,CASSRPGQGSGTDTQYF,TGCGCCAGCAGCCGACCGGGACAGGGTAGTGGCACAGATACGCAGTATTTT
-,15,TRBV5-1,TRBJ2-2,-,CASSRLGGNTGELFF,TGCGCCAGCAGCCGACTTGGGGGGAACACCGGGGAGCTGTTTTTT
-,15,TRBV19,TRBJ2-7,TRBD2,CASSTTGTSLNEQYF,TGTGCCAGTAGTACGACCGGGACTAGTTTAAACGAGCAGTACTTC
-,15,TRBV18,TRBJ2-7,TRBD1,CASSPGQGVFYEQYF,TGTGCCAGCTCACCAGGACAGGGAGTGTTCTACGAGCAGTACTTC
-,13,TRBV7-2,TRBJ2-5,-,CASSLVGQETQYF,TGTGCCAGCAGCTTAGTGGGCCAAGAGACCCAGTACTTC
-,12,TRBV6-5,TRBJ2-1,-,CASSYGRNEQFF,TGTGCCAGCAGTTATGGCCGGAACGAGCAGTTCTTC
-,15,TRBV10-2,TRBJ2-7,TRBD2,CASHSSGRGSNEQYF,TGCGCCAGCCATTCTAGCGGGAGGGGCAGCAACGAGCAGTACTTC
-,16,TRBV18,TRBJ1-1,-,CASSPIPQELNTEAFF,TGTGCCAGCTCACCAATTCCACAGGAACTTAACACTGAAGCTTTCTTT
-,15,TRBV27,TRBJ2-7,TRBD2,CASKTTSGRGYEQYF,TGTGCCAGCAAAACCACTAGCGGGAGAGGTTACGAGCAGTACTTC
-,13,TRBV4-1,TRBJ1-1,-,CASSPTSLTEAFF,TGCGCCAGCAGCCCGACTAGCCTCACTGAAGCTTTCTTT
-,14,TRBV29-1,TRBJ2-2,-,CSVSGIANTGELFF,TGCAGCGTTTCGGGGATTGCGAACACCGGGGAGCTGTTTTTT
-,15,TRBV11-2,TRBJ2-7,TRBD2,CASSFAPGGGYEQYF,TGTGCCAGCAGCTTCGCCCCGGGCGGGGGTTACGAGCAGTACTTC
-,13,TRBV18,TRBJ1-1,TRBD1,CASSQQGATEAFF,TGTGCCAGCTCACAACAGGGGGCCACTGAAGCTTTCTTT
-,15,TRBV4-1,TRBJ2-7,-,CASSQDRSASYEQYF,TGCGCCAGCAGCCAAGATCGATCAGCTTCCTACGAGCAGTACTTC
-,16,TRBV6-1,TRBJ2-4,-,CASSGQTGRAKNIQYF,TGTGCCAGCAGTGGACAAACAGGGAGGGCCAAAAACATTCAGTACTTC
once,14,TRBV18,TRBJ1-5,-,CASSLAGGGQPQHF,TGTGCCAGCTCACTTGCCGGGGGCGGTCAGCCCCAGCATTTT
-,15,TRBV9,TRBJ2-6,-,CASSPQGSGANVLTF,TGTGCCAGCAGCCCACAGGGCTCTGGGGCCAACGTCCTGACTTTC
-,16,TRBV27,TRBJ2-5,-,CASSTLPTRGKETQYF,TGTGCCAGCAGTACTCTACCCACTAGAGGTAAAGAGACCCAGTACTTC
-,15,TRBV18,TRBJ1-2,-,CASSLKIDRHYGYTF,TGTGCCAGCTCACTAAAAATTGACAGACACTATGGCTACACCTTC
-,15,TRBV4-3,TRBJ2-7,TRBD1,CASSRDRGGSYEQYF,TGCGCCAGCAGCCGCGACAGGGGTGGTTCCTACGAGCAGTACTTC
-,14,TRBV5-1,TRBJ1-1,-,CASTGLGGPAEAFF,TGCGCCAGCACTGGGTTGGGCGGTCCGGCTGAAGCTTTCTTT
-,15,TRBV5-5,TRBJ2-7,-,CASSLGGLSSYEQYF,TGTGCCAGCAGCTTGGGGGGACTGAGCTCCTACGAGCAGTACTTC
-,16,TRBV7-2,TRBJ2-3,TRBD2,CASSHPGGRAVDTQYF,TGTGCCAGCAGCCATCCAGGCGGGAGGGCCGTTGATACGCAGTATTTT
-,15,TRBV6-1,TRBJ2-7,TRBD2,CASSVLAGGSYEQYF,TGTGCCAGCAGTGTTCTAGCGGGAGGGTCCTACGAGCAGTACTTC
-,18,TRBV7-6,TRBJ1-4,TRBD1,CASSSSSGGKVSNEKLFF,TGTGCCAGCAGCTCGTCATCAGGGGGCAAGGTGTCTAATGAAAAACTGTTTTTT
-,17,TRBV7-8,TRBJ2-1,TRBD2,CASSLGSGGSSYNEQFF,TGTGCCAGCAGCTTAGGTAGCGGGGGAAGCTCCTACAATGAGCAGTTCTTC
-,15,TRBV5-1,TRBJ1-4,-,CASSLAFRVYEKLFF,TGCGCCAGCAGCTTGGCTTTCAGGGTCTATGAAAAACTGTTTTTT
-,13,TRBV5-4,TRBJ2-7,-,CASSLDPPYEQYF,TGTGCCAGCAGCTTGGACCCTCCCTACGAGCAGTACTTC
-,15,TRBV9,TRBJ2-6,-,CASTGSGSGANVLTF,TGTGCCAGCACCGGTTCAGGCTCTGGGGCCAACGTCCTGACTTTC
-,13,TRBV6-5,TRBJ2-7,-,CASSQRSSYEQYF,TGTGCCAGCAGTCAAAGGTCCTCCTACGAGCAGTACTTC
-,13,TRBV19,TRBJ1-1,TRBD1,CASSFRTGTEAFF,TGTGCCAGTAGTTTCCGGACAGGGACTGAAGCTTTCTTT
-,12,TRBV29-1,TRBJ1-1,-,CSHQEGVPEAFF,TGCAGCCACCAAGAAGGAGTCCCTGAAGCTTTCTTT
-,15,TRBV19,TRBJ1-1,-,CASSIVPIGASGAFF,TGTGCCAGTAGTATAGTCCCGATCGGGGCCTCGGGAGCTTTCTTT
-,14,TRBV28,TRBJ1-4,-,CASTLGRRNEKLFF,TGTGCCAGCACCTTGGGACGGAGGAATGAAAAACTGTTTTTT
once,14,TRBV15,TRBJ2-5,-,CATSRDFGGETQYF,TGTGCCACCAGCAGAGATTTTGGTGGGGAGACCCAGTACTTC
once,15,TRBV5-1,TRBJ2-5,TRBD1,CASSLAKGAGETQYF,TGCGCCAGCAGCTTGGCCAAGGGGGCCGGAGAGACCCAGTACTTC
-,17,TRBV6-4,TRBJ2-1,TRBD2,CASSDGWEREFYNEQFF,TGTGCCAGCAGTGACGGATGGGAGCGGGAGTTTTACAATGAGCAGTTCTTC
-,13,TRBV4-1,TRBJ2-7,-,CASSGHGSYEQYF,TGCGCCAGCAGTGGACACGGGAGCTACGAGCAGTACTTC
-,12,TRBV7-2,TRBJ2-5,-,CASTAKGETQYF,TGTGCCAGCACCGCGAAGGGGGAGACCCAGTACTTC
-,18,TRBV18,TRBJ2-6,-,CASSPPGGGASGANVLTF,TGTGCCAGCTCACCACCGGGGGGCGGGGCCTCTGGGGCCAACGTCCTGACTTTC
-,13,TRBV10-3,TRBJ1-5,-,CAITPDGNQPQHF,TGTGCCATCACTCCTGACGGCAATCAGCCCCAGCATTTT
-,16,TRBV18,TRBJ2-7,-,CASSPPSRGGSYEQYF,TGTGCCAGCTCACCCCCCTCCCGGGGTGGCTCCTACGAGCAGTACTTC
-,17,TRBV7-9,TRBJ2-1,TRBD2,CASSSGGLAGKYNEQFF,TGTGCCAGCAGCTCCGGGGGGCTAGCGGGCAAGTACAATGAGCAGTTCTTC
-,14,TRBV19,TRBJ2-2,-,CASSGTQNTGELFF,TGTGCCAGTAGTGGGACACAGAACACCGGGGAGCTGTTTTTT
-,13,TRBV2,TRBJ2-7,TRBD1,CASGGTGPYEQYF,TGTGCCAGCGGCGGGACAGGACCCTACGAGCAGTACTTC
-,11,TRBV28,TRBJ2-7,-,CASAGTYEQYF,TGTGCCAGCGCGGGGACCTACGAGCAGTACTTC
-,16,TRBV11-2,TRBJ2-7,TRBD1,CASSHLRRTGPQEQYF,TGTGCCAGCAGCCACCTCCGACGGACAGGGCCTCAGGAGCAGTACTTC
-,15,TRBV9,TRBJ1-1,TRBD1,CASSVGQGRNTEAFF,TGTGCCAGCAGCGTGGGACAGGGGAGGAACACTGAAGCTTTCTTT
once,14,TRBV6-1,TRBJ1-1,-,CASRTRTGPTEAFF,TGTGCCAGCCGAACCAGAACCGGGCCCACTGAAGCTTTCTTT
-,14,TRBV2,TRBJ1-1,-,CASSRDRSDPEAFF,TGTGCCAGCAGCAGAGATAGATCGGACCCCGAAGCTTTCTTT
-,15,TRBV5-5,TRBJ2-1,-,CASSLVQLSYNEQFF,TGTGCCAGCAGCTTGGTCCAACTCTCCTACAATGAGCAGTTCTTC
once,14,TRBV5-5,TRBJ1-5,-,CASSLAGLNQPQHF,TGTGCCAGCAGCTTGGCGGGTCTGAATCAGCCCCAGCATTTT
-,15,TRBV28,TRBJ1-4,-,CASSSTYATNEKLFF,TGTGCCAGCAGCTCCACATATGCAACTAATGAAAAACTGTTTTTT
-,15,TRBV7-2,TRBJ2-3,-,CASSFGRRSTDTQYF,TGTGCCAGCAGCTTTGGGCGACGGAGCACAGATACGCAGTATTTT
-,15,TRBV6-1,TRBJ1-5,-,CASSPQGPRNQPQHF,TGTGCCAGCAGTCCCCAGGGGCCGAGGAATCAGCCCCAGCATTTT